The 28 T cell receptor beta chains below come from one sample, sequenced in a study of monozygotic twins with inflammatory bowel disease. No DNA is given; TCRdb re-called the 5' RACE reads and lists each CDR3 protein once. In total, the table holds some 440,000 distinct CDR3 sequences. The sample was blood. These receptors were taken from a human donor with ulcerative colitis or Crohn's disease, or a healthy co-twin of an affected twin (not recorded which).

The chain recombines TRBV5-1 with TRBJ2-3; there is no DNA to check the TCRdb D call of TRBD2. CDR3 length equals 15 residues. Germline-derived CDR1 and CDR2 are SGHRS and YFSETQ. The chain's CDR3 is CASRRELSVTDTQYF. Full variable domain (rest looked up from reference TRBV5-1 and TRBJ2-3): KAGVTQTPRYLIKTRGQQVTLSCSPISGHRSVSWYQQTPGQGLQFLFEYFSETQRNKGNFPGRFSGRQFSNSRSEMNVSTLELGDSALYLCASRRELSVTDTQYFGPGTRLTVL.

The CDR3 protein is CASSQGALSNQPQHF. The V gene is TRBV3-1, the J gene TRBJ1-5. CDR1 and CDR2 (germline): LGHDT, YNNKEL (reference sequence). The CDR3 loop spans 15 amino acids.

The chain is built from TRBV27 and TRBJ2-7; TCRdb calls TRBD2, which cannot be checked without DNA. Germline loops: CDR1 MNHEY, CDR2 SMNVEV (reference sequence). The CDR3 length is 13 residues. CDR3 in amino acids: CASLARGSYEQYF.

The V gene is TRBV25-1, the J gene TRBJ1-4; TCRdb proposes TRBD1, but this gene call is untestable without DNA. The CDR3 spans 15 residues. CDR1 and CDR2 from the germline V gene are MGHDK and SYGVNS. CDR3: CASSELGQGREKLFF.

This CDR3 reads CSATPRRRGNEQFF. The rearrangement links TRBV20-1 to TRBJ2-1; TCRdb's D call of TRBD1 is untestable without DNA. Germline V gene sequence: CDR1 DFQATT, CDR2 SNEGSKA (reference sequence). The CDR3 contains 14 residues.

CDR3 residues: CASSLDLTEAFF. The chain has TRBV7-8 and TRBJ1-1. Germline CDR1 SGHVS, CDR2 FQNEAQ. The CDR3 runs 12 residues.

This chain joins TRBV5-1 and TRBJ2-1; TCRdb names TRBD1, which stays unverified in the absence of DNA. Per germline, CDR1 SGHRS and CDR2 YFSETQ. The CDR3 has 16 amino acids. CDR3 region: CASSSSGTGFVNEQFF. Together with reference TRBV5-1 and TRBJ2-1, the CDR3 gives the full variable domain: KAGVTQTPRYLIKTRGQQVTLSCSPISGHRSVSWYQQTPGQGLQFLFEYFSETQRNKGNFPGRFSGRQFSNSRSEMNVSTLELGDSALYLCASSSSGTGFVNEQFFGPGTRLTVL.

This chain links TRBV19 with TRBJ1-5. The CDR3 consists of 13 residues. The germline V gene has CDR1 LNHDA and CDR2 SQIVND (reference sequence). CDR3 amino acids: CASSIPSNRPQHF.

The CDR3 region is CASSLQGARNEQFF. V gene TRBV5-1 combines with J gene TRBJ2-1; the D call of TRBD1 rests on TCRdb alone, since no DNA is present to check it. This CDR3 has 14 amino acids. Germline V CDR1 and CDR2: SGHRS, YFSETQ. The complete variable domain, with remaining parts taken from reference TRBV5-1 and TRBJ2-1, reads KAGVTQTPRYLIKTRGQQVTLSCSPISGHRSVSWYQQTPGQGLQFLFEYFSETQRNKGNFPGRFSGRQFSNSRSEMNVSTLELGDSALYLCASSLQGARNEQFFGPGTRLTVL.

V gene TRBV5-5 combines with J gene TRBJ2-5; as DNA is missing, the TRBD2 call by TCRdb cannot be tested. This CDR3 region has 16 residues. Germline V gene sequence: CDR1 SGHKS, CDR2 YYEKEE (reference sequence). The CDR3 loop is CASSLSVSGVQETQYF.

The chain is built from TRBV29-1 and TRBJ2-1. The CDR3 length is 11 residues. From germline, CDR1 is SQVTM and CDR2 ANQGSEA. CDR3 sequence: CSVVGFDEQFF.

V is TRBV2 and J is TRBJ2-3. This CDR3 has 13 amino acids. The germline CDR1 and CDR2 sequences are SNHLY and FYNNEI. The CDR3 loop is CASSGLNTDTQYF.

The genes are TRBV6-1 and TRBJ2-1. The CDR3 consists of 15 residues. Germline V gene data show CDR1 as MNHNS and CDR2 as SASEGT. The CDR3 protein is CASSESIETIDEQFF.

CDR3 amino acids: CASSPQREINEQFF. The V and J genes are TRBV18 and TRBJ2-1; checking the TCRdb D call of TRBD2 is not possible without DNA. CDR1 and CDR2 (germline): KGHSH, LQKENI. The CDR3 is made up of 14 amino acids.

The chain has TRBV5-1 and TRBJ1-1; TCRdb's D call, TRBD1, is unchecked because there is no DNA. The germline V gene encodes CDR1 SGHRS and CDR2 YFSETQ. The CDR3 runs 15 residues. CDR3 amino acids: CASSLGTGGHTEAFF.

The V gene is TRBV27, the J gene TRBJ2-5; absent DNA, TCRdb's TRBD1 call cannot be checked. The germline gives CDR1 MNHEY, CDR2 SMNVEV (reference sequence). The CDR3 loop spans 17 amino acids. CDR3 loop: CASSSLLKKGGGETQYF.

The chain recombines TRBV5-1 with TRBJ2-5; as DNA is missing, the TRBD2 call by TCRdb cannot be tested. Germline V gene sequence: CDR1 SGHRS, CDR2 YFSETQ. This CDR3 spans 15 amino acids. The CDR3 protein is CASSLEAGKQETQYF.

The chain joins TRBV20-1 to TRBJ1-2. Germline V CDR1 and CDR2: DFQATT, SNEGSKA (reference sequence). CDR3 size: 13 residues. The CDR3: CSVSTAVNYGYTF.

This chain connects TRBV29-1 to TRBJ2-3; TCRdb lists TRBD2, though no DNA is available to test this call. CDR3 length: 16 amino acids. Germline CDR1 is SQVTM and CDR2 is ANQGSEA. The CDR3 is CSHVLAGGPLADTQYF.

This chain connects TRBV28 to TRBJ2-7; as DNA is missing, the TRBD1 call by TCRdb cannot be tested. CDR3 length: 15 residues. Germline V gives CDR1 MDHEN, CDR2 SYDVKM. The chain's CDR3 is CASSLIGGAGYEQYF.

V and J are TRBV28 and TRBJ1-1; TCRdb names TRBD1, which stays unverified in the absence of DNA. CDR1 MDHEN and CDR2 SYDVKM come from the germline V gene. CDR3 length equals 16 residues. CDR3 residues: CASTRSPGQGNTEAFF.

This sequence joins TRBV10-2 and TRBJ2-7; checking the TCRdb D call of TRBD1 is not possible without DNA. CDR3 length: 14 residues. CDR1 and CDR2 from the germline V gene are WSHSY and SAAADI. The CDR3 sequence is CASSGQGARNEQYF.

The rearrangement links TRBV2 to TRBJ2-2; TCRdb proposes TRBD2, but this gene call is untestable without DNA. The CDR3 runs to 17 residues. Per the germline V gene, CDR1 is SNHLY and CDR2 is FYNNEI. The CDR3 here is CASVPRLFGGPTGELFF.

The chain carries TRBV10-3 and TRBJ1-6. CDR3 length: 12 residues. Germline lookup yields CDR1 ENHRY and CDR2 SYGVKD. The CDR3 is CAIREDNSPLHF.

The gene calls are TRBV29-1 and TRBJ2-7; checking the TCRdb D call of TRBD1 is not possible without DNA. The V gene's germline CDR1 is SQVTM and CDR2 ANQGSEA. The CDR3 is made up of 17 amino acids. This CDR3 is CSVIGGQGNEDPREQYF.

The chain couples TRBV29-1 to TRBJ2-5; there is no DNA to check the TCRdb D call of TRBD1. Germline V gene sequence: CDR1 SQVTM, CDR2 ANQGSEA. This CDR3 spans 13 amino acids. The CDR3 sequence is CSVADRKQETQYF.

This sequence joins TRBV7-2 and TRBJ1-4; TCRdb lists TRBD1, though no DNA is available to test this call. CDR1 is SGHTA and CDR2 is FQGNSA in the germline V gene. The CDR3 is made up of 12 amino acids. The CDR3 sequence: CASSEQGEKLFF.

This chain joins TRBV5-1 and TRBJ2-7. The CDR3 sequence is 13 residues long. Germline V gene lookup returns CDR1 SGHRS and CDR2 YFSETQ. CDR3 loop: CASSDTLSYEQYF. Full variable domain (outside the CDR3, taken from reference TRBV5-1 and TRBJ2-7): KAGVTQTPRYLIKTRGQQVTLSCSPISGHRSVSWYQQTPGQGLQFLFEYFSETQRNKGNFPGRFSGRQFSNSRSEMNVSTLELGDSALYLCASSDTLSYEQYFGPGTRLTVT.